This T cell receptor (beta chain) comes out of a study of OX40 agonist ivuxolimab in advanced cancers. Study overall: Averaging roughly 60 years in age, with a range of roughly 23 to 80, the cohort was about 83% male. Three patients, one with hepatocellular carcinoma and two with cutaneous melanoma, achieved partial responses.

This clone came up a few times. Its antigen is as yet unknown. Other DNA sequences from this sample encode an identical CDR3 as well. Study-wide results and caveats: Among patients with partial responses at 0.1-3.0 mg/kg, clonal expansion was among the lowest.

Blood specimens came from baseline, cycle 4 day 1, and cycle 7 day 1. The length of the CDR3 is 11 residues. Trimming cost V 1 base and J 4 bases, with 0 bases left between them. Germline V gene data show CDR1 as SGHNT and CDR2 as YYREEE (reference sequence). The table came from immunoSEQ multiplex PCR; TCRdb's copy has only in-frame clones and leaves some out. The data show tens of thousands of clones, 80% to 90% seen once. The sample here was CD4+ or CD8+ T cells sorted from blood, taken in a trial of the OX40 agonist ivuxolimab. The TCR sequence derives from an adult with an advanced solid tumor such as melanoma, head and neck, liver or kidney cancer. The chain is built from TRBV5-4 and TRBJ2-1, with D unclear. The CDR3 sequence: CASSLYNEQFF. Written as DNA, the CDR3 is TGTGCCAGCAGCTTGTACAATGAGCAGTTCTTC.